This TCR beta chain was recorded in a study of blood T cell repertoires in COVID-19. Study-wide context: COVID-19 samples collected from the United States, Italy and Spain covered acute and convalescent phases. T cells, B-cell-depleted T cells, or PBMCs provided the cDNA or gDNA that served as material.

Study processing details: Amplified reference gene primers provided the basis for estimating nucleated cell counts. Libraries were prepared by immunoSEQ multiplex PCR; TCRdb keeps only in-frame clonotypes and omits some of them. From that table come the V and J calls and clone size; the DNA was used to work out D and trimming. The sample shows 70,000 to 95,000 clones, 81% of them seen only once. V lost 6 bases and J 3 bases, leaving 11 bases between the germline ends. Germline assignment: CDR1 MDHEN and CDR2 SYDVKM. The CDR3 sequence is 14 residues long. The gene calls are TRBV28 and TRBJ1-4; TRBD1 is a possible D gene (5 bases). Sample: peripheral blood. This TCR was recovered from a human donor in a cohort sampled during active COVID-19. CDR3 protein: CASRKGSPNEKLFF. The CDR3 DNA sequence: TGTGCCAGCAGAAAGGGGTCCCCTAATGAAAAACTGTTTTTT.